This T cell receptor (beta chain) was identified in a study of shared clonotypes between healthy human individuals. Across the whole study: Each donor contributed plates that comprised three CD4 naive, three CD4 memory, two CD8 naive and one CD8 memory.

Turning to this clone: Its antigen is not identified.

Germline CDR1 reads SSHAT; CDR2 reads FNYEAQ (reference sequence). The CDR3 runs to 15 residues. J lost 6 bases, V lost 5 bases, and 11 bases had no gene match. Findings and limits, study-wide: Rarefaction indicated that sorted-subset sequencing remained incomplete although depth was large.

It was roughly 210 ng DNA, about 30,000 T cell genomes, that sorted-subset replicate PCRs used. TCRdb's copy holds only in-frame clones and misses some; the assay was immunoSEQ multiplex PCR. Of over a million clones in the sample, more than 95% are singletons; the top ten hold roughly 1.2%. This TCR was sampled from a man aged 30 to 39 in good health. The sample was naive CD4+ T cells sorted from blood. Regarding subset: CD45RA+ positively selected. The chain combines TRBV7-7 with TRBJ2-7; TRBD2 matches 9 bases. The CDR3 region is CASSPLAGAKPEQYF. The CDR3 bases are TGTGCCAGCAGCCCATTAGCGGGAGCAAAACCCGAGCAGTACTTC.